The 11 T cell receptor beta chains given below trace back to one sample, sequenced in a study of metastatic and nonmetastatic thyroid tumors. TCRdb reanalyzed the PCR reads with MiXCR. Among fewer than 40,000 clones listed, 20% to 25% were seen once. Until they underwent thyroid surgery, no patient had received any treatment. Input material: tumor tissue. Receptors originate from a male donor with papillary thyroid cancer or a benign thyroid nodule (not recorded which). Some clones in this sample may be carry-over from other donors' samples.

This chain's CDR3 is CASSYGEGYNSPLHF. The CDR3 nucleotides read TGTGCCAGCAGCTACGGAGAGGGCTATAATTCACCCCTCCACTTT. This chain connects TRBV7-2 to TRBJ1-6; no clear D gene. The germline V gene has CDR1 SGHTA and CDR2 FQGNSA. This CDR3 spans 15 amino acids. Trimming stripped 4 bases from V and 3 bases from J, with 10 bases between.

In this sample, this clone turned up a few times. The V and J genes are TRBV2 and TRBJ2-3; 9 nucleotides align to TRBD1. Germline trimming cut 7 bases from V and 3 bases from J; bases unmatched to any gene: 8. The CDR3 extends over 15 amino acids. CDR1 and CDR2 (germline): SNHLY, FYNNEI. CDR3 DNA: TGTGCCAGCACTCTTCGACAGGGGGGGACAGATACGCAGTATTTT. Protein product: CASTLRQGGTDTQYF.

V usage is TRBV30 and J usage is TRBJ2-2, with 12 bases identical to TRBD2. The length of the CDR3 is 14 residues. V lost 7 bases, J lost 7 bases, and 7 bases stayed unmatched. Germline-derived CDR1 and CDR2 are GTSNPN and SVGIG (reference sequence). For the CDR3, the DNA is TGTGCCTTGAACCTAGCGGGAGGGGTCGGGGAGCTGTTTTTT. The encoded protein is CALNLAGGVGELFF.

This clone has at least ten counts. The chain is built from TRBV5-5 and TRBJ1-6; the D gene is possibly TRBD1 (5 bases). Trimming left V 5 bases short and J 6 bases short, with 18 bases between. The CDR3 runs to 16 residues. Germline lookup yields CDR1 SGHKS and CDR2 YYEKEE (reference sequence). The chain's CDR3 is CASSRDPDPVNSPLHF. The CDR3 bases are TGTGCCAGCAGTCGGGACCCCGATCCCGTTAATTCACCCCTCCACTTT.

This clone appeared many times. The junction and the germline gene differ at one end; a read error may be behind it. This CDR3 is also generated by other DNA sequences in the sample. CDR3 coding DNA: TGTGCCAGCAGTGGTACTTCTAGCGGGATGTGGACCGGGGAGCTGTTCTTT. This sequence encodes CASSGTSSGMWTGELFF. This chain uses TRBV12-3 or TRBV12-4 with TRBJ2-2, with 9 bases identical to TRBD2. The CDR3 contains 17 residues.

This chain connects TRBV20-1 to TRBJ1-1; no reliable D call. The CDR3 length is 10 residues. Germline assignment: CDR1 DFQATT and CDR2 SNEGSKA (reference sequence). Trimming shortened V by 5 bases and J by 6 bases, and 7 bases separated the two germline ends. In DNA form, the CDR3 reads TGCAGTGCTCAGGTGGCTGAAGCTTTCTTT. It translates to CSAQVAEAFF.

A remark on this clone: At one boundary the junction diverges from the germline segment, which might be a read error. V is TRBV18 and J is TRBJ2-7; possible D gene TRBD1, 5 bases. The V gene's germline CDR1 is KGHSH and CDR2 LQKENI. The CDR3 has 12 amino acids. The CDR3 region is CASSPGRVEHYF. CDR3 nucleotides: TGTGCCAGCTCACCAGGCAGGGTAGAGCATTACTTC.

The chain has TRBV28 and TRBJ1-1; 8 bases line up with TRBD1. Trimming cost V 6 bases and J 6 bases; bases outside gene matches: 15. The CDR3 spans 16 residues. Looked up from germline, CDR1 is MDHEN and CDR2 is SYDVKM. CDR3 protein: CASSEMIGQGISEAFF. CDR3 sequence (DNA): TGTGCCAGCAGCGAAATGATTGGACAGGGAATATCTGAAGCTTTCTTT.

This clone was counted ten times or more. J is TRBJ2-1 and V is TRBV5-6; the match to TRBD2 covers 8 bases. J gave up 10 bases and V 1 base, and 10 bases lay outside the gene matches. The germline V gene has CDR1 SGHDT and CDR2 YYEEEE. The CDR3 loop spans 15 amino acids. CDR3 protein: CASSLLEGAGDEQFF. The DNA for the CDR3 is TGTGCCAGCAGCTTGCTGGAGGGAGCGGGAGACGAGCAGTTCTTC.

This clone has a count of ten or more. The chain recombines TRBV10-1 with TRBJ2-3; tentatively, D is TRBD2 (6 bases). This CDR3 spans 13 amino acids. Germline CDR1 WNHNN, CDR2 SYGVQD (reference sequence). Trimming shortened V by 4 bases and J by 9 bases, and 14 bases separated the two germline ends. This CDR3 is CASSVGSAGTQYF. CDR3 DNA sequence: TGCGCCAGCAGTGTGGGTAGCGCGGGAACGCAGTATTTT.

The V call is TRBV7-9, the J call TRBJ2-2; D remains ambiguous. Germline V gene lookup returns CDR1 SEHNR and CDR2 FQNEAQ (reference sequence). Trimming cost V 1 base and J 1 base, with 4 bases left between them. This CDR3 has 14 residues. The CDR3 DNA follows: TGTGCCAGCAGCTTAGGCGGGAACACCGGGGAGCTGTTTTTT. The encoded protein is CASSLGGNTGELFF.